This record looks at one T cell receptor (beta chain) sequence and its context. These data belong to a study of blood T cell repertoires in COVID-19. Here immunoSEQ multiplex PCR was the method, and the copy in TCRdb shows in-frame clones only, minus some. This table holds about 140,000 clones, 88% found once. CDR3 length: 16 residues. CDR1 and CDR2 from the germline V gene are SGDLS and YYNGEE. Losses at the gene ends were 0 bases for V and 3 bases for J; bases not matched to a gene: 2. The chain has TRBV9 and TRBJ1-4; 10 positions agree with TRBD1. Sequencing used peripheral blood. The sequence was collected from a man between 50 and 59 years old with active or convalescent COVID-19. In DNA, the CDR3 is TGTGCCAGCAGCGTAGGACAGGGGGCGCCTAATGAAAAACTGTTTTTT. It codes for CASSVGQGAPNEKLFF.